Below, 31 T cell receptor beta chains from the same sample are listed, as sequenced in a study of Graves' ophthalmopathy and Graves' hyperthyroidism. The authors amplified TCR beta CDR3 regions from RNA transcripts. Second-round multiplex PCR followed a first-round RT-PCR using HTBI primers. TCRdb called the multiplex PCR reads again in MiXCR, with one record for every CDR3 protein. Of around 1.1 million distinct CDR3 sequences listed, less than 45% are singletons. Sequenced sample: peripheral blood or thyroid tissue (not recorded which). All receptors come from an adult man with Graves' hyperthyroidism.

V is TRBV10-3 and J is TRBJ2-2; 7 positions match TRBD2. Per germline, CDR1 ENHRY and CDR2 SYGVKD. The CDR3 length is 16 residues. Germline trimming cut 4 bases from V and 0 bases from J; bases unmatched to any gene: 5. The CDR3 sequence: CAISGGGKTNTGELFF. The CDR3, as DNA: TGTGCCATCAGTGGGGGGGGGAAGACGAACACCGGGGAGCTGTTTTTT.

This clonotype occurred many times. The gene calls are TRBV6-5 and TRBJ2-5, with 7 bases matching TRBD1. Unmatched junction bases numbered 9, after V lost 4 bases and J lost 7 bases. This CDR3 region has 14 residues. Germline values: CDR1 MNHEY, CDR2 SVGAGI. The CDR3: CASSSGQARGTQYF. CDR3 nucleotide sequence: TGTGCCAGCAGTTCCGGACAGGCCCGCGGGACCCAGTACTTC.

The rearrangement uses TRBV11-3 and TRBJ2-7; possibly TRBD2 for D (5 bases). The V gene's germline CDR1 is SGHNT and CDR2 YENEEA. The CDR3 sequence is 12 residues long. V shed 5 bases and J shed 6 bases, with 11 bases lying between them. For the CDR3, the DNA is TGTGCCAGCAGCCATTTGGGAGTCGAGCAGTACTTC. Translating it yields CASSHLGVEQYF.

This clonotype was seen more than once but under ten times. The chain links TRBV20-1 to TRBJ2-7; weak D call: TRBD2 (6 bases). The CDR3 has 12 residues. Trimming took 6 bases from V and 3 from J, leaving 12 bases between them. CDR1 and CDR2 from the germline V gene are DFQATT and SNEGSKA (reference sequence). The CDR3 DNA reads as TGCAGTGCCCCCCGGGACTTCTACGAGCAGTACTTC. Protein: CSAPRDFYEQYF.

The V gene is TRBV6-1, the J gene TRBJ2-7; the match to TRBD1 covers 8 bases. Germline CDR1 MNHNS, CDR2 SASEGT. CDR3 size: 16 residues. V lost 5 bases to trimming and J lost 1 base; unmatched junction nucleotides: 10. Here the CDR3 reads CASSQTGTGRSYEQYF. The DNA for the CDR3 is TGTGCCAGCAGTCAAACCGGGACAGGCCGGTCCTACGAGCAGTACTTC.

Remarks on this clonotype: A single base separates this from a much larger clone, so it may be a read error. The chain joins TRBV7-3 to TRBJ2-7; D might be TRBD2 (6 bases). CDR3 length: 14 residues. Germline CDR1 SGHTA, CDR2 FQGTGA. The CDR3: CASSPGLFTYEQYF. The CDR3 nucleotides are TGCGCCAGCAGCCCCGGACTATTCACCTACGAGCAGTACTTC.

J is TRBJ2-5 and V is TRBV12-3 or TRBV12-4; the match to TRBD2 covers 7 bases. Trimming took 8 bases from V and 4 from J; bases not matched to a gene: 4. There are 12 residues in the CDR3. The CDR3 sequence is CASGRDRETQYF. In nucleotides, the CDR3 is TGTGCCAGCGGGAGGGACCGAGAGACCCAGTACTTC.

The table lists this clonotype with many counts. This sequence joins TRBV5-1 and TRBJ2-2, with D possibly matching TRBD2 (6 bases). Per the germline V gene, CDR1 is SGHRS and CDR2 is YFSETQ. This CDR3 comprises 13 residues. Trimming took off 7 bases at V and 6 bases at J, with 13 bases between the two ends. The CDR3 coding sequence is TGCGCCAGCCGCCCTAGCGTCCCCGGGGAGCTGTTTTTT. It encodes CASRPSVPGELFF. Full variable domain (remainder filled in from reference TRBV5-1 and TRBJ2-2): KAGVTQTPRYLIKTRGQQVTLSCSPISGHRSVSWYQQTPGQGLQFLFEYFSETQRNKGNFPGRFSGRQFSNSRSEMNVSTLELGDSALYLCASRPSVPGELFFGEGSRLTVL.

There are a few counts of this clonotype. The conserved final phenylalanine or tryptophan is absent from the CDR3, which likely points to a read error. Because the CDR3's place on the DNA is in doubt, the DNA is left out and the CDR3 is given as listed by TCRdb. The rearrangement links TRBV29-1 to TRBJ2-7; the table names TRBD2, a call not compared with the DNA. From germline, CDR1 is SQVTM and CDR2 ANQGSEA. The length of the CDR3 is 8 amino acids, counting both ends. The CDR3 protein is CSVARASG.

As to this clonotype: This sequence may be a read error, since a much larger clone differs from it by one base. The chain joins TRBV20-1 to TRBJ1-6, with unresolved D. In germline, CDR1 is DFQATT, CDR2 SNEGSKA (reference sequence). The CDR3 has 10 amino acids. Written as DNA, the CDR3 is TGCAGTGCCGTTAGTTCACCCCCCCACTTT. This gives the protein CSAVSSPPHF.

This clonotype was found many times. CDR3 coding DNA: TGTGCCAGCAGCACAGACGGGGGAGGAAAACTGTTTTTT. Amino acid sequence: CASSTDGGGKLFF. The chain employs TRBV7-9 and TRBJ1-4, with D possibly TRBD1 on 5 matching bases. Trimming cost V 5 bases and J 10 bases, with 14 bases left between them. The CDR3 loop spans 13 amino acids. The V gene's germline CDR1 is SEHNR and CDR2 FQNEAQ (reference sequence).

In regard to this clonotype: Just one base apart from a much larger clone, this may be a read error. The V and J genes are TRBV20-1 and TRBJ2-5; D is undetermined. Germline CDR1 DFQATT, CDR2 SNEGSKA (reference sequence). This CDR3 comprises 10 residues. Trimming stripped 3 bases from V and 7 bases from J, with 6 bases between. The CDR3 sequence: CSASGRTQYF. CDR3 DNA: TGCAGTGCTAGTGGCCGGACCCAGTACTTC.

This chain links TRBV20-1 with TRBJ2-7; 11 nucleotides line up with TRBD2. The trim removed 5 bases at V and 0 bases at J, leaving 3 bases unmatched. The CDR3 is 14 residues long. Looked up from germline, CDR1 is DFQATT and CDR2 is SNEGSKA (reference sequence). In nucleotides, the CDR3 is TGCAGTGCTTATCTAGCGGGGGGCTCCTACGAGCAGTACTTC. The encoded protein is CSAYLAGGSYEQYF.

Comment on this clonotype: Sequence at one end of the junction differs from germline and may be a read error. The chain joins TRBV5-1 to TRBJ2-5; D gene uncertain. CDR3 size: 14 residues. Germline CDR1 SGHRS, CDR2 YFSETQ. CDR3 coding DNA: TGTGCCAGCAGCTTAGGATCTAGAAAAGAGACCCGGTACTTC. It encodes CASSLGSRKETRYF.

The chain links TRBV4-3 to TRBJ1-2; 7 positions agree with TRBD1. The V and J ends lost 4 bases and 1 base, in that order; junction bases with no gene match: 15. Germline assignment: CDR1 LGHNA and CDR2 YSLEER. The CDR3 sequence is 18 residues long. The CDR3 DNA reads TGCGCCAGCAGCCCCGGTGGCGGACAGGAAACTTTTAACTATGGCTACACCTTC. Its protein product is CASSPGGGQETFNYGYTF.

The chain combines TRBV9 with TRBJ1-5; a possible D gene is TRBD1 (5 bases). The CDR3 has 15 amino acids. The V end lost 0 bases, the J end lost 7 bases, and 14 bases lay between the germline ends. Per germline, CDR1 SGDLS and CDR2 YYNGEE. The CDR3 DNA follows: TGTGCCAGCAGCGTAGCTTCAGGGTCAGGACAGCCCCAGCATTTT. Translated, it gives CASSVASGSGQPQHF.

This clonotype occurred many times. The CDR3 sequence is CSVDAGRNQPQHF. CDR3 nucleotide sequence: TGCAGCGTTGACGCCGGGAGAAATCAGCCCCAGCATTTT. The genes are TRBV29-1 and TRBJ1-5; D gene uncertain. Between the trimmed V and J ends, which lost 3 bases and 4 bases, there was a span of 10 bases. The CDR3 is made up of 13 amino acids. The germline V gene encodes CDR1 SQVTM and CDR2 ANQGSEA.

Ten or more counts support this clonotype. Germline and junction disagree at one end, which may indicate a read error. The chain uses TRBV19 and TRBJ1-2, with D possibly being TRBD1 (6 bases). Germline V gene sequence: CDR1 LNHDA, CDR2 SQIVND (reference sequence). There are 15 residues in the CDR3. The CDR3 DNA follows: TGTGCCAGTAGTCTAAAGACAGGATCTAACCATGGCTACACCTTC. As protein: CASSLKTGSNHGYTF.

This clonotype was found many times. The chain links TRBV6-6 to TRBJ1-4; D unclear. Germline values: CDR1 MNHNY, CDR2 SVGAGI (reference sequence). V lost 8 bases and J 3 bases, leaving 10 bases between the germline ends. The CDR3 spans 13 residues. The CDR3 nucleotides are TGTGCCAGCGGCCGAGGATCTAATGAAAAACTGTTTTTT. It yields the protein CASGRGSNEKLFF.

In this sample, this clonotype turned up many times. One end of the junction varies from germline; a read error may be responsible. The genes are TRBV5-6 and TRBJ1-1, with D possibly TRBD1 on 6 matching bases. The V gene's germline CDR1 is SGHDT and CDR2 YYEEEE. This CDR3 contains 13 residues. CDR3 loop: CASLTFRGTYFLF. Written as DNA, the CDR3 is TGTGCCAGCTTAACCTTCAGGGGAACGTATTTTCTCTTT.

The sample holds many counts of this clonotype. The J gene is TRBJ2-7, the V gene TRBV11-2, with 7 nucleotides matching TRBD1. With V trimmed by 1 base and J by 0 bases, 3 bases remained unmatched. The germline V gene encodes CDR1 SGHAT and CDR2 FQNNGV. The CDR3 totals 15 residues. CDR3 in DNA: TGTGCCAGCAGCTTAGTAAGACAGGGCTCCTACGAGCAGTACTTC. It is translated as CASSLVRQGSYEQYF.

The chain uses TRBV20-1 and TRBJ1-6, with D uncertain. This CDR3 has 13 amino acids. Germline CDR1 DFQATT, CDR2 SNEGSKA (reference sequence). V shed 7 bases and J shed 7 bases, with 14 bases lying between them. The CDR3 DNA reads as TGCAGTGAATTACAGACTTCCAATTCACCCCTCCACTTT. It yields the protein CSELQTSNSPLHF.

This clonotype was counted between two and nine times. A clone one base away is much larger, so this may be a read error. The chain has TRBV10-3 and TRBJ2-7, with D perhaps TRBD2 (7 bases). Germline V gene lookup returns CDR1 ENHRY and CDR2 SYGVKD. The CDR3 length is 14 residues. The CDR3 DNA reads TGTGCCATCAGTGAGAGGGGGGGGGGCCGGGAGCAGCACTTC. It yields the protein CAISERGGGREQHF.

This clonotype showed up many times. CDR3 in amino acids: CASSDALLGNTIYF. As DNA, the CDR3 is TGTGCCAGCAGTGATGCCCTCCTTGGAAACACCATATATTTT. The rearrangement joins TRBV2 to TRBJ1-3; D remains unclear. The ends were cut back, 3 bases at V and 3 bases at J, with 9 bases in the middle. This CDR3 contains 14 residues. Germline CDR1 is SNHLY and CDR2 is FYNNEI.

This clonotype appeared a few times. A junction end diverges from the germline sequence, so it may reflect a read error. The chain has TRBV10-3 and TRBJ1-3, with a weak D call TRBD1 (6 bases). The CDR3 spans 14 residues. CDR1 is ENHRY and CDR2 is SYGVKD in the germline V gene. The CDR3 DNA is TGTGCCAGCAGTTTCTCCACCGGCGAACAGGGAGTTGATTTT. Translating it yields CASSFSTGEQGVDF.

This clonotype is a singleton in its sample. The J gene is TRBJ2-7, the V gene TRBV15; TRBD1 is a possible D gene (5 bases). This CDR3 is built from 14 residues. CDR1 is LNHNV and CDR2 is YYDKDF in the germline V gene (reference sequence). Trimming pared 5 bases from V and 4 bases from J, leaving 15 bases between. In DNA form, the CDR3 reads TGTGCCACCAGCCGGCTTGGGCAGGGTTACGAGCAGTACTTC. Its translation: CATSRLGQGYEQYF.

This clonotype was seen a handful of times. V and J are TRBV20-1 and TRBJ1-1; perhaps TRBD1 as D (5 bases). The CDR3 extends over 15 amino acids. Deletions cut 7 bases from V and 1 base from J, with 19 bases between. Germline loops: CDR1 DFQATT, CDR2 SNEGSKA (reference sequence). Here the CDR3 reads CSVHSTGGKNTEAFF. The CDR3 DNA is TGCAGTGTCCACAGCACCGGGGGGAAGAACACTGAAGCTTTCTTT.

This clonotype was seen at least ten times. V and J are TRBV25-1 and TRBJ2-7; 7 nucleotides line up with TRBD1. Germline V gives CDR1 MGHDK, CDR2 SYGVNS. The CDR3 has 15 residues. The trim removed 5 bases at V and 3 bases at J, leaving 10 bases unmatched. The DNA for the CDR3 is TGTGCCAGCAGTACTCCGGGACAGCTCTTCTACGAGCAGTACTTC. It specifies CASSTPGQLFYEQYF.

This clonotype turned up a few times. V gene TRBV25-1 combines with J gene TRBJ1-2; unclear D gene. The CDR3 is 12 amino acids. Germline V gene data show CDR1 as MGHDK and CDR2 as SYGVNS. V lost 5 bases to trimming and J lost 7 bases, with 11 bases between them. CDR3 residues: CASSLMGFGYTF. CDR3 nucleotides: TGTGCCAGCAGTTTAATGGGGTTTGGCTACACCTTC.

The sample holds many counts of this clonotype. This chain connects TRBV9 to TRBJ1-2; 7 positions agree with TRBD1. This CDR3 spans 16 amino acids. Losses at the gene ends were 0 bases for V and 4 bases for J; bases not matched to a gene: 9. CDR1 SGDLS and CDR2 YYNGEE come from the germline V gene. The DNA of the CDR3 is TGTGCCAGCAGCGTAGAAGGGGGCGTCGGGGTCTATGGCTACACCTTC. Protein: CASSVEGGVGVYGYTF.

The chain joins TRBV29-1 to TRBJ1-2; TRBD1 agrees at 7 bases. Germline CDR1 reads SQVTM; CDR2 reads ANQGSEA. The CDR3 loop spans 14 amino acids. The trim removed 7 bases at V and 4 bases at J, leaving 12 bases unmatched. The CDR3 nucleotides are TGCAGCGGCGGGACAGACCCTGCCCCCTATGGCTACACCTTC. Translated, it gives CSGGTDPAPYGYTF.